This T cell receptor beta chain appears in the sequencing data of a study of CD8 T cells in Susac syndrome. Reverse transcription of roughly 0.45 to 1 ug RNA was carried out with random hexamers. One entry per CDR3 protein, called by TCRdb with MiXCR from the immunoSEQ multiplex PCR reads. This sample has around 150,000 distinct CDR3 sequences, with approximately 96% found just once. Trimming stripped 6 bases from V and 0 bases from J, with 9 bases between. Germline CDR1 reads MNHEY; CDR2 reads SMNVEV (reference sequence). The CDR3 totals 15 residues. The chain recombines TRBV27 with TRBJ1-6, with D possibly TRBD1 on 6 matching bases. Material for sequencing was CD4+ T cells from PBMCs. The receptor was isolated from a human donor with Susac syndrome. Here the CDR3 DNA reads TGTGCCAGCAGAACAGGGAGCTCCTATAATTCACCCCTCCACTTT. Translated: CASRTGSSYNSPLHF.